The next 28 T cell receptor beta chains were all read from a single sample in a study of glioma-infiltrating T cells after dendritic cell vaccination. Time point meaning: after dendritic cell vaccination, including at tumor progression/relapse. Data came from immunoSEQ multiplex PCR; TCRdb stores just in-frame clones and leaves some out. The sample lists about 87,000 clones; roughly four fifths were seen once. Material: blood, obtained after dendritic cell vaccination. Receptors were obtained from a human donor with glioblastoma.

The chain carries TRBV6-1 and TRBJ2-7, with TRBD1 matching 7 bases. Germline trimming cut 0 bases from V and 5 bases from J; bases unmatched to any gene: 4. CDR1 is MNHNS and CDR2 is SASEGT in the germline V gene. This CDR3 has 14 residues. The CDR3 sequence: CASSEAGDSNEQYF. DNA of the CDR3: TGTGCCAGCAGTGAAGCGGGGGACAGTAACGAGCAGTACTTC.

The chain is built from TRBV9 and TRBJ2-3, with 11 positions matching TRBD2. The ends lost 0 bases at V and 2 bases at J; junction bases unmatched: 2. Germline-derived CDR1 and CDR2 are SGDLS and YYNGEE. This CDR3 comprises 16 residues. The CDR3, as DNA: TGTGCCAGCAGCGTAGTAGCGGGGGGGAACACAGATACGCAGTATTTT. Its protein product is CASSVVAGGNTDTQYF.

The rearrangement uses TRBV7-9 and TRBJ2-5; D might be TRBD1 (5 bases). CDR1 is SEHNR, CDR2 FQNEAQ, per germline (reference sequence). This CDR3 spans 13 amino acids. V lost 0 bases, J lost 5 bases, and 7 bases lay in between. CDR3: CASSLAGVETQYF. CDR3 coding DNA: TGTGCCAGCAGCTTAGCAGGGGTGGAGACCCAGTACTTC.

The count of this clone is one. This chain links TRBV6-6 with TRBJ2-3, with D possibly matching TRBD2 (5 bases). Germline V gives CDR1 MNHNY, CDR2 SVGAGI (reference sequence). The V end lost 3 bases, the J end lost 0 bases, and 10 bases lay between the germline ends. The CDR3 sequence is 15 residues long. This chain's CDR3 is CASSYAGISTDTQYF. CDR3 in DNA: TGTGCCAGCAGTTATGCGGGCATAAGCACAGATACGCAGTATTTT.

This clone was seen only once. The CDR3 region has the DNA TGCGCCAGCAGCTTGGAGAGTAGGGGCGAGCAGTACTTC. Protein sequence: CASSLESRGEQYF. The genes are TRBV5-1 and TRBJ2-7; maybe TRBD1 (5 bases). Germline-derived CDR1 and CDR2 are SGHRS and YFSETQ. The CDR3 extends over 13 amino acids. V lost 0 bases to trimming and J lost 6 bases, with 10 bases between them.

The rearrangement joins TRBV5-1 to TRBJ2-7; 7 nucleotides match TRBD2. V shed 0 bases and J 7 bases; nucleotides not matched to a gene: 10. The CDR3 has 15 amino acids. Germline assignment: CDR1 SGHRS and CDR2 YFSETQ. CDR3 region: CASSLGGTQAGEQYF. CDR3 DNA: TGCGCCAGCAGCTTGGGCGGGACCCAAGCGGGGGAGCAGTACTTC.

This chain uses TRBV6-4 with TRBJ1-1, with 8 bases aligning to TRBD1. The V gene's germline CDR1 is MRHNA and CDR2 SNTAGT. This CDR3 is built from 15 residues. Germline trimming cut 3 bases from V and 3 bases from J; bases unmatched to any gene: 6. The DNA of the CDR3 is TGTGCCAGCAGTGAGACAGGGGTGAGGGACACTGAAGCTTTCTTT. It specifies CASSETGVRDTEAFF.

This clone appeared once. V usage is TRBV5-6 and J usage is TRBJ1-2; 9 bases match TRBD1. The CDR3 is made up of 15 amino acids. Germline values: CDR1 SGHDT, CDR2 YYEEEE. J was trimmed by 7 bases and V by 5 bases; bases with no gene match: 12. In nucleotides, the CDR3 is TGTGCCAGCAGGGTTGGACAGGGGCGGATTGGTGGCTACACCTTC. Protein product: CASRVGQGRIGGYTF.

The rearrangement joins TRBV9 to TRBJ2-7, with 8 bases lining up with TRBD1. V shed 4 bases, J shed 6 bases, and the junction held 3 bases outside the gene matches. The CDR3 is 12 amino acids. Germline-derived CDR1 and CDR2 are SGDLS and YYNGEE. CDR3 in amino acids: CASSPGGGEQYF. CDR3 sequence (DNA): TGTGCCAGCAGCCCAGGGGGCGGCGAGCAGTACTTC.

The chain couples TRBV4-2 to TRBJ2-5, with a tentative D call TRBD2 (5 bases). The CDR3 is 15 amino acids. Germline CDR1 reads LGHNA; CDR2 reads YNFKEQ. Trimming took off 3 bases at V and 0 bases at J, with 11 bases between the two ends. CDR3 residues: CASSHLPGNQETQYF. In DNA, the CDR3 is TGTGCCAGCAGCCATCTTCCGGGGAACCAAGAGACCCAGTACTTC.

V is TRBV9 and J is TRBJ2-5, with TRBD2 matching over 11 bases. Germline V gene sequence: CDR1 SGDLS, CDR2 YYNGEE. V was pared by 2 bases and J by 5 bases, with 5 bases of the junction left unmatched. The CDR3 is 15 residues long. CDR3 region: CASSVTSGGSETQYF. The CDR3 coding sequence is TGTGCCAGCAGCGTTACTAGCGGGGGTTCTGAGACCCAGTACTTC.

The chain has TRBV15 and TRBJ2-6; TRBD1 aligns across 8 bases. The germline gives CDR1 LNHNV, CDR2 YYDKDF (reference sequence). This CDR3 comprises 20 residues. Trimming took 0 bases from V and 0 from J; bases not matched to a gene: 10. In DNA form, the CDR3 reads TGTGCCACCAGCAGAGATCTACCGGGACAGGAAGACTCTGGGGCCAACGTCCTGACTTTC. Protein: CATSRDLPGQEDSGANVLTF.

The rearrangement links TRBV2 to TRBJ1-4; D gene ambiguous. V lost 6 bases and J 1 base, leaving 9 bases between the germline ends. The CDR3 consists of 14 residues. Germline loops: CDR1 SNHLY, CDR2 FYNNEI. The CDR3 DNA follows: TGTGCCAGCAGAGCGCTTGGAACTAATGAAAAACTGTTTTTT. Translation gives CASRALGTNEKLFF.

This clone has more than one count but fewer than ten. The chain uses TRBV6-5 and TRBJ2-1; 8 bases are shared with TRBD2. CDR3 size: 15 residues. Germline V CDR1 and CDR2: MNHEY, SVGAGI. V lost 2 bases and J lost 4; bases outside the gene matches: 4. CDR3 bases: TGTGCCAGCAGTTACGATAGCGGGGCATACAATGAGCAGTTCTTC. It specifies CASSYDSGAYNEQFF.

The chain is built from TRBV30 and TRBJ2-3; the D gene is possibly TRBD2 (6 bases). Germline CDR1 and CDR2: GTSNPN and SVGIG (reference sequence). This CDR3 contains 17 residues. V was trimmed by 2 bases and J by 2 bases, leaving 20 bases between them. This CDR3 reads CAWSSDRDSGATDTQYF. The CDR3 nucleotides read TGTGCCTGGAGTTCGGACCGGGACTCTGGGGCCACAGATACGCAGTATTTT.

This chain links TRBV6-6 with TRBJ1-1; weak D call: TRBD1 (6 bases). The CDR3 spans 14 residues. The V and J ends lost 5 bases and 7 bases respectively, with 17 bases between them. Per germline, CDR1 MNHNY and CDR2 SVGAGI (reference sequence). The DNA of the CDR3 is TGTGCCAGCAGTGCCCGACAGGTGGTATATGAAGCTTTCTTT. This sequence encodes CASSARQVVYEAFF.

J is TRBJ2-5 and V is TRBV5-1; maybe TRBD1 (6 bases). The V end was cut by 4 bases, the J end by 5 bases, with 9 bases between. This CDR3 contains 12 residues. CDR1 and CDR2 (germline): SGHRS, YFSETQ. CDR3 sequence: CASSLQGETQYF. In DNA, the CDR3 is TGCGCCAGCAGCCTACAGGGTGAGACCCAGTACTTC.

Only one count was recorded for this clone. The CDR3 DNA is TGTGCCAGCAGTGTAGCAGGGGTGGGAGATACGCAGTATTTT. Translated, it gives CASSVAGVGDTQYF. The chain employs TRBV2 and TRBJ2-3, with D possibly TRBD1 on 6 matching bases. This CDR3 contains 14 residues. V was trimmed by 4 bases and J by 5 bases, leaving 13 bases between them. Germline assignment: CDR1 SNHLY and CDR2 FYNNEI.

The chain combines TRBV5-1 with TRBJ2-1, with 12 positions matching TRBD2. J lost 0 bases, V lost 2 bases, and 6 bases had no gene match. CDR3 length: 18 amino acids. Looked up from germline, CDR1 is SGHRS and CDR2 is YFSETQ. The CDR3 spells CASSLTSGGISSYNEQFF. For the CDR3, the DNA is TGCGCCAGCAGCTTAACTAGCGGGGGGATCAGCTCCTACAATGAGCAGTTCTTC.

The rearrangement links TRBV4-1 to TRBJ1-1, with TRBD1 identical over 11 bases. The CDR3 runs to 15 residues. Trimming cost V 4 bases and J 3 bases; bases outside gene matches: 4. The V gene's germline CDR1 is MGHRA and CDR2 YSYEKL. The CDR3 coding sequence is TGCGCCAGCAGCCCAGGACAGGGGGCGGACACTGAAGCTTTCTTT. This encodes CASSPGQGADTEAFF.

This chain links TRBV5-1 with TRBJ1-2; 11 bases agree with TRBD1. The V segment lost 4 bases and the J segment 6 bases; nucleotides outside the gene matches: 17. The germline V gene encodes CDR1 SGHRS and CDR2 YFSETQ. CDR3 length equals 18 residues. CDR3 loop: CASSGGGQGVRRTDGYTF. The CDR3 nucleotides are TGCGCCAGCAGCGGGGGGGGACAGGGGGTGAGAAGGACGGATGGCTACACCTTC.

This clone showed up just a few times. The CDR3 loop reads CASSDWSYEQYF. For the CDR3, the DNA is TGTGCCAGCAGTGATTGGAGCTACGAGCAGTACTTC. This chain connects TRBV2 to TRBJ2-7; D unclear. This CDR3 is built from 12 residues. With 3 bases removed from V and 3 bases from J, the gap between germline ends came to 6 bases. Germline CDR1 reads SNHLY; CDR2 reads FYNNEI.

This clone was detected only once. The rearrangement links TRBV7-9 to TRBJ2-3; 8 bases match TRBD2. The CDR3 sequence is 15 residues long. J lost 3 bases, V lost 5 bases, and 7 bases had no gene match. Germline V gene lookup returns CDR1 SEHNR and CDR2 FQNEAQ (reference sequence). CDR3 in DNA: TGTGCCAGCAGCCTTGTGCGGGGGGCTACAGATACGCAGTATTTT. As protein: CASSLVRGATDTQYF.

This chain joins TRBV9 and TRBJ2-2, with D perhaps TRBD1 (6 bases). With 4 bases removed from V and 5 bases from J, the gap between germline ends came to 9 bases. Germline CDR1 SGDLS, CDR2 YYNGEE. There are 13 residues in the CDR3. The CDR3 region is CASSLTGTGELFF. For the CDR3, the DNA is TGTGCCAGCAGCCTCACAGGGACCGGGGAGCTGTTTTTT. Full variable domain (missing parts from reference TRBV9 and TRBJ2-2): DSGVTQTPKHLITATGQRVTLRCSPRSGDLSVYWYQQSLDQGLQFLIQYYNGEERAKGNILERFSAQQFPDLHSELNLSSLELGDSALYFCASSLTGTGELFFGEGSRLTVL.

The chain joins TRBV9 to TRBJ2-1; 15 bases match TRBD2. CDR3 length equals 17 residues. V was clipped by 0 bases and J by 9 bases; unmatched bases: 7. Germline V gene sequence: CDR1 SGDLS, CDR2 YYNGEE. CDR3 protein: CASSVESGLAGGVEQFF. The DNA of the CDR3 is TGTGCCAGCAGCGTAGAATCCGGACTAGCGGGGGGGGTTGAGCAGTTCTTC.

The chain employs TRBV2 and TRBJ2-7; D possibly corresponds to TRBD1 (6 bases). V was pared by 6 bases and J by 2 bases, with 17 bases between. Germline CDR1 is SNHLY and CDR2 is FYNNEI. CDR3 length: 15 amino acids. The CDR3 DNA reads TGTGCCAGCAGGGGCACAGGGTCCCCTGCCTACGAGCAGTACTTC. Residues: CASRGTGSPAYEQYF.

The chain employs TRBV7-2 and TRBJ2-3; D not resolved. In germline, CDR1 is SGHTA, CDR2 FQGNSA. V lost 2 bases, J lost 0 bases, and 9 bases lay in between. The CDR3 extends over 15 amino acids. CDR3 residues: CASSLFSVSTDTQYF. DNA for the CDR3: TGTGCCAGCAGCTTATTCTCAGTGAGCACAGATACGCAGTATTTT.

The genes are TRBV10-3 and TRBJ2-5; perhaps TRBD1 as D (7 bases). The germline V gene has CDR1 ENHRY and CDR2 SYGVKD. This CDR3 has 15 residues. V was pared by 0 bases and J by 5 bases, with 13 bases between. CDR3 region: CAISESSGGGETQYF. The DNA of the CDR3 is TGTGCCATCAGTGAGTCGAGTGGAGGGGGCGAGACCCAGTACTTC.